This T cell receptor (beta chain) is from a study of cytomegalovirus exposure and HLA in healthy donors. Study-wide background: Within the Caucasian-associated ancestry cluster were roughly 82% of the 398 genotyped donors. Study-wide results and caveats: Several V segments, TRBV6-2 and TRBV6-3 among them, could not be told apart and were dropped. TCR beta V- and J-gene trimming, according to a later analysis, was linked to a missense DCLRE1C variant.

Primers: 60 Vbeta forward and 13 Jbeta reverse. The repertoire was sequenced with immunoSEQ multiplex PCR; TCRdb's copy has only in-frame clones and lacks some. The table lists approximately 100,000 clones, around 81% of them singletons. About this clone: Its specificity is unknown.

The CDR3 runs 16 residues. CDR1 is SGHRS and CDR2 is YFSETQ in the germline V gene. V was pared by 4 bases and J by 2 bases, with 8 bases of the junction left unmatched. The chain has TRBV5-1 and TRBJ2-3; TRBD1 matches 9 bases. Material: PBMCs. The origin of this receptor is a woman aged 25 to 39 in good health and CMV-seronegative. CDR3 amino acids: CASSAAGTGFTDTQYF. Here the CDR3 DNA reads TGCGCCAGCAGCGCCGCCGGGACAGGGTTCACAGATACGCAGTATTTT.